This entry lists 25 T cell receptor beta chains sequenced from one sample in a study of blood T cell repertoires in COVID-19. Generated by immunoSEQ multiplex PCR, the TCRdb table keeps only in-frame clones and is missing some. The sample yields 250,000 to 300,000 clones, around 93% seen once. The sequenced material came from PBMCs or T cells enriched from blood (not recorded which). The receptors derive from a human donor in a cohort exposed to, infected with or recovered from COVID-19 (not recorded which). The donor label of this sample is uncertain.

The chain recombines TRBV9 with TRBJ2-3; 12 nucleotides match TRBD2. Trimming removed 3 bases from V and 0 bases from J; junction bases left unmatched: 5. Germline V gives CDR1 SGDLS, CDR2 YYNGEE. This CDR3 contains 17 residues. The CDR3: CASSGGLAGTSTDTQYF. The CDR3 nucleotides read TGTGCCAGCAGCGGTGGACTAGCGGGGACTAGCACAGATACGCAGTATTTT.

This clone was found a few times. This chain connects TRBV9 to TRBJ2-2; 9 bases map to TRBD1. Germline V CDR1 and CDR2: SGDLS, YYNGEE. CDR3 size: 17 residues. Losses at the gene ends were 0 bases for V and 5 bases for J; bases not matched to a gene: 8. The CDR3 loop reads CASSVAHPGTGTGELFF. The CDR3 coding sequence is TGTGCCAGCAGCGTAGCCCACCCCGGGACAGGGACCGGGGAGCTGTTTTTT.

J is TRBJ2-3 and V is TRBV11-2; D gene uncertain. This CDR3 comprises 12 residues. Trimming removed 5 bases from V and 9 bases from J, with 12 bases in between. Germline CDR1 is SGHAT and CDR2 is FQNNGV. This chain's CDR3 is CASSVVLRTQYF. The CDR3 nucleotides are TGTGCCAGCAGCGTAGTGCTGCGGACGCAGTATTTT. The variable domain in full, with the rest retrieved from reference TRBV11-2 and TRBJ2-3, is EAGVAQSPRYKIIEKRQSVAFWCNPISGHATLYWYQQILGQGPKLLIQFQNNGVVDDSQLPKDRFSAERLKGVDSTLKIQPAKLEDSAVYLCASSVVLRTQYFGPGTRLTVL.

V gene TRBV6-5 combines with J gene TRBJ2-2; no clear D. CDR1 and CDR2 (germline): MNHEY, SVGAGI. V lost 6 bases to trimming and J lost 6 bases, with 11 bases between them. CDR3 size: 13 residues. The CDR3 region is CASSAKFAGELFF. The CDR3 nucleotides read TGTGCCAGCAGCGCGAAGTTTGCCGGGGAGCTGTTTTTT.

The genes are TRBV27 and TRBJ2-7, with 14 nucleotides matching TRBD2. The germline gives CDR1 MNHEY, CDR2 SMNVEV (reference sequence). The trim removed 2 bases at V and 5 bases at J, leaving 8 bases unmatched. The CDR3 sequence is 17 residues long. The CDR3 loop is CASSLGGLAGEKDEQYF. DNA of the CDR3: TGTGCCAGCAGTTTAGGGGGACTAGCGGGGGAAAAAGACGAGCAGTACTTC.

The V and J genes are TRBV7-9 and TRBJ2-5; tentatively, D is TRBD2 (5 bases). V was pared by 4 bases and J by 5 bases, with 17 bases between. Germline lookup yields CDR1 SEHNR and CDR2 FQNEAQ (reference sequence). The CDR3 is made up of 15 amino acids. The CDR3 reads CASSYTWSRRETQYF. The DNA of the CDR3 is TGTGCCAGCAGCTATACTTGGAGCAGGAGGGAGACCCAGTACTTC.

The chain links TRBV4-1 to TRBJ2-1, with 7 bases that match TRBD1. Germline CDR1 is MGHRA and CDR2 is YSYEKL. The CDR3 is made up of 14 amino acids. J was trimmed by 6 bases and V by 1 base; bases with no gene match: 3. The CDR3 DNA follows: TGCGCCAGCAGCCAAGGACAGGGCCCCAATGAGCAGTTCTTC. Translated, it gives CASSQGQGPNEQFF.

The V gene is TRBV18, the J gene TRBJ1-2; D is ambiguous. V was clipped by 4 bases and J by 2 bases, with 11 bases between them. Germline V gives CDR1 KGHSH, CDR2 LQKENI. This CDR3 is built from 14 residues. The CDR3 spells CASSLGGNNYGYTF. In nucleotides, the CDR3 is TGTGCCAGCTCACTAGGCGGGAACAACTATGGCTACACCTTC.

The rearrangement joins TRBV4-1 to TRBJ2-2, with D unclear. Germline V gene lookup returns CDR1 MGHRA and CDR2 YSYEKL. Trimming stripped 0 bases from V and 5 bases from J, with 13 bases between. The CDR3 extends over 16 amino acids. The CDR3 DNA sequence: TGCGCCAGCAGCCAAGATGGGCAGAGATATACCGGGGAGCTGTTTTTT. It specifies CASSQDGQRYTGELFF.

V is TRBV28 and J is TRBJ2-4, with 8 positions matching TRBD1. The V segment lost 6 bases and the J segment 1 base; nucleotides outside the gene matches: 11. This CDR3 spans 17 amino acids. Germline lookup yields CDR1 MDHEN and CDR2 SYDVKM. CDR3 sequence (DNA): TGTGCCAGCAGGATGCCCAGGGGGCGTGGGGCCAAAAACATTCAGTACTTC. Translation: CASRMPRGRGAKNIQYF.

The chain recombines TRBV19 with TRBJ1-1; perhaps TRBD1 as D (6 bases). The CDR3 extends over 17 amino acids. CDR1 LNHDA and CDR2 SQIVND come from the germline V gene (reference sequence). The CDR3 spells CASFNEGDKGTGTEAFF. The CDR3 coding sequence is TGTGCGAGTTTCAACGAGGGGGACAAGGGAACGGGCACTGAAGCTTTCTTT.

The chain's CDR3 is CSVASGTGTEAFF. The CDR3 DNA reads TGCAGCGTCGCGAGTGGAACGGGAACTGAAGCTTTCTTT. This rearrangement joins TRBV29-1 to TRBJ1-1, with D unresolved. The CDR3 is 13 amino acids. Trimming shortened V by 6 bases and J by 5 bases, and 16 bases separated the two germline ends. CDR1 is SQVTM and CDR2 is ANQGSEA in the germline V gene.

The V gene is TRBV2, the J gene TRBJ2-3; 12 bases align to TRBD2. The CDR3 is 16 amino acids. The ends lost 5 bases at V and 0 bases at J; junction bases unmatched: 3. Germline V gives CDR1 SNHLY, CDR2 FYNNEI. This CDR3 reads CASSRTSGASTDTQYF. The CDR3 DNA reads as TGTGCCAGCAGTCGGACTAGCGGGGCTAGCACAGATACGCAGTATTTT.

V usage is TRBV5-1 and J usage is TRBJ2-7; 13 nucleotides align to TRBD2. The CDR3 loop spans 16 amino acids. J was trimmed by 2 bases and V by 6 bases; bases with no gene match: 8. The germline V gene encodes CDR1 SGHRS and CDR2 YFSETQ. DNA for the CDR3: TGCGCCAGCACCCTACTACTAGCGGGGGGGGCCTACGAGCAGTACTTC. This sequence encodes CASTLLLAGGAYEQYF.

The rearrangement links TRBV27 to TRBJ1-5; 10 bases line up with TRBD1. The CDR3 consists of 14 residues. The germline V gene encodes CDR1 MNHEY and CDR2 SMNVEV (reference sequence). V dropped 5 bases and J dropped 7; count of bases not matched to a gene: 5. For the CDR3, the DNA is TGTGCCAGCAGTAGGACAGGGGGTGGGCAGCCCCAGCATTTT. It specifies CASSRTGGGQPQHF.

This clone was detected only a few times. The rearrangement links TRBV6-5 to TRBJ1-1; D call uncertain. Germline V lookup: CDR1 MNHEY, CDR2 SVGAGI. The ends were cut back, 7 bases at V and 0 bases at J, with 12 bases in the middle. The CDR3 spans 14 residues. The CDR3 DNA follows: TGTGCCAGCACTCGTACGGGGATGAACACTGAAGCTTTCTTT. Its protein is CASTRTGMNTEAFF.

The chain is built from TRBV10-3 and TRBJ2-3; 12 positions agree with TRBD2. The J segment lost 0 bases and the V segment lost 10 bases, leaving 2 bases of the junction unmatched. The CDR3 runs 14 residues. Germline values: CDR1 ENHRY, CDR2 SYGVKD. CDR3 sequence reads: CASGTSGSTDTQYF. For the CDR3, the DNA is TGTGCCAGCGGGACTAGCGGGAGCACAGATACGCAGTATTTT.

The chain couples TRBV7-2 to TRBJ2-3; TRBD2 might be the D (5 bases). The CDR3 length is 13 residues. The germline V gene encodes CDR1 SGHTA and CDR2 FQGNSA. The V end was cut by 1 base, the J end by 9 bases, with 11 bases between. In DNA, the CDR3 is TGTGCCAGCAGCTTAGGGGAGACGAGAACGCAGTATTTT. Translated: CASSLGETRTQYF.

The V call is TRBV2, the J call TRBJ2-7; maybe TRBD2 (6 bases). The CDR3 length is 14 residues. Germline assignment: CDR1 SNHLY and CDR2 FYNNEI. V dropped 3 bases and J dropped 6 bases, with 15 bases sitting between them. In DNA, the CDR3 is TGTGCCAGCAGTGAGGGGGGTGAGGGTGTCGAGCAGTACTTC. This gives the protein CASSEGGEGVEQYF.

J is TRBJ2-5 and V is TRBV24-1, with 10 bases that match TRBD1. This CDR3 has 17 amino acids. Germline CDR1 is KGHDR and CDR2 is SFDVKD. Unmatched junction bases numbered 10, after V lost 3 bases and J lost 4 bases. The CDR3 nucleotides are TGTGCCACCAGTGATCCGGGTAGGGACAGGGGCCGAGAGACCCAGTACTTC. It is translated as CATSDPGRDRGRETQYF.

The genes are TRBV9 and TRBJ1-5; 12 bases align to TRBD1. This CDR3 contains 13 residues. V lost 3 bases, J lost 15 bases, and 7 bases stayed unmatched. Germline values: CDR1 SGDLS, CDR2 YYNGEE. In nucleotides, the CDR3 is TGTGCCAGCAGCGCCGGGACAGGGGGCCCTCTGCATTTT. Its protein is CASSAGTGGPLHF.

A word on this clone: In the same sample, other DNA sequences code for this CDR3. This chain connects TRBV7-2 to TRBJ2-3; D is perhaps TRBD2 (6 bases). Germline V gene lookup returns CDR1 SGHTA and CDR2 FQGNSA. V was trimmed by 1 base and J by 6 bases, leaving 14 bases between them. The CDR3 length is 15 residues. CDR3 nucleotides: TGTGCCAGCAGCTTAGATGGCGGGGCCGGGGATACGCAGTATTTT. Translated: CASSLDGGAGDTQYF.

The chain has TRBV5-1 and TRBJ2-2; TRBD1 aligns across 8 bases. In germline, CDR1 is SGHRS, CDR2 YFSETQ. Unmatched junction bases numbered 4, after V lost 3 bases and J lost 3 bases. There are 15 residues in the CDR3. The CDR3 region has the DNA TGCGCCAGCAGCTCCGGACAGGGAGACACCGGGGAGCTGTTTTTT. Its protein product is CASSSGQGDTGELFF.

The rearrangement uses TRBV6-2 or TRBV6-3 and TRBJ1-1; D gene ambiguous. The CDR3 length is 14 residues. Germline V lookup: CDR1 MNHEY, CDR2 SVGEGT. V was clipped by 0 bases and J by 5 bases, with 10 bases between them. The CDR3 DNA reads TGTGCCAGCAGTTACTCCTCCCTGAGAACTGAAGCTTTCTTT. Protein product: CASSYSSLRTEAFF.

This rearrangement joins TRBV11-3 to TRBJ1-1; D is ambiguous. Per germline, CDR1 SGHNT and CDR2 YENEEA. Trimming removed 1 base at V and 5 bases at J, with 17 bases between. The CDR3 spans 16 residues. CDR3 loop: CASSLGPDSPGTEAFF. CDR3 in DNA: TGTGCCAGCAGCTTAGGCCCGGACTCACCTGGGACTGAAGCTTTCTTT.